Given below is one TCR beta chain in context. In TCRdb, the 5' RACE reads were re-called with MiXCR into one record per CDR3 protein. The sample includes approximately 350,000 distinct CDR3 sequences, roughly 15% of them seen just once. This sample stems from a study of CD8 T cells in ankylosing spondylitis. From germline, CDR1 is LGHNA and CDR2 YNFKEQ. This CDR3 comprises 15 residues. V was cut by 4 bases and J by 2 bases, with 12 bases left in between. The sample was blood, either unsorted or a sorted T cell fraction (not recorded which). This clonotype originated in a male donor with ankylosing spondylitis or in good health (not recorded which). This chain links TRBV4-2 with TRBJ2-1; D is undetermined. CDR3 protein: CASSPLVAAYNEQFF. CDR3 nucleotides: TGTGCCAGCAGCCCGCTAGTCGCAGCCTACAATGAGCAGTTCTTC.